This TCR beta chain was found in a study of cytomegalovirus exposure and HLA in healthy donors. Study-wide results and caveats: Accurate predictions that matched the HLA-A and HLA-B alleles of most subjects were reportedly made from TCR beta sequences. As confirmed in vitro, a few CMV-associated chains were specific for CMV antigens. About 90% or about 30% of the time was how often most TCR beta V segments were productive, according to an earlier analysis.

The primer mix had 60 Vbeta and 13 Jbeta primers. Original analysis: An analysis performed later counted around 86 million unique TCR beta chains (approximately 12 million of them shared). Repertoires were generated with immunoSEQ multiplex PCR, while TCRdb's copy carries only in-frame clones and drops some. V, J and clone size were drawn from that table, and D and trimming were deduced from the DNA. The data contain under 130,000 clones, about 79% of them singletons. Comments on this clone: No antigen is known for it.

With 5 bases clipped from V and 7 bases from J, the junction kept 6 bases outside the gene matches. The CDR3 is 16 amino acids. Per the germline V gene, CDR1 is SNHLY and CDR2 is FYNNEI. The specimen was PBMCs. The chain carries TRBV2 and TRBJ2-2; 14 positions agree with TRBD2. The sequence was collected from a man aged 50 to 60 in good health and CMV-seropositive. CDR3 bases: TGTGCCAGCAGTCGACTAGCGGGAGGGCAGGTCGGGGAGCTGTTTTTT. Amino acids: CASSRLAGGQVGELFF.